A selection of T cell receptor beta chains follows, all from one sample in a study of blood T cells in healthy people across ages. TCRdb itself ran the 5' RACE reads through MiXCR, one entry per CDR3 protein. The table has fewer than 2 million distinct CDR3 sequences, around 40% seen once. The sample taken for sequencing was blood. These TCRs come from a human donor in good health. Both conserved end residues are part of each CDR3. The order of the fields is CDR3 protein, CDR3 DNA, clone size, J gene, V gene, D gene. A D gene is named only where the DNA matches it firmly. Where a row states a size, it is once, few, many or the class of an expanded clone; other rows omit it.

CASSLIPKQKSCEQYF TGTGCCAGCAGCTTAATACCGAAACAGAAAAGCTGCGAGCAGTACTTC once TRBJ2-7 TRBV5-5 NA
CAGSLDLAASYEQYF TGTGCCGGCAGCTTAGACCTAGCGGCGAGCTACGAGCAGTACTTC NA TRBJ2-7 TRBV7-2 TRBD2
CASRNSGINQPQHF TGTGCCAGCAGGAACTCAGGGATAAATCAGCCCCAGCATTTT few TRBJ1-5 TRBV28 NA
CSATNPGVHTYEQYF TGCAGTGCGACAAACCCAGGGGTTCACACTTACGAGCAGTACTTC NA TRBJ2-7 TRBV20-1 NA
CSAIRLDGGETQYF TGCAGTGCTATTCGACTAGACGGGGGAGAGACCCAGTACTTC few TRBJ2-5 TRBV20-1 NA
CSVAMGGQFSTQYF TGCAGCGTTGCGATGGGGGGACAGTTCTCGACCCAGTACTTC NA TRBJ2-5 TRBV29-1 NA
CATSRDRGNGYTF TGTGCCACCAGCAGAGACAGGGGGAACGGCTACACCTTC few TRBJ1-2 TRBV15 TRBD1
CSATQTAPDILETQYF TGCAGTGCGACCCAAACGGCTCCGGATATTCTAGAGACCCAGTACTTC few TRBJ2-5 TRBV20-1 NA
CASRGREGIFDEQFF TGTGCCAGCAGGGGAAGGGAGGGGATATTCGATGAGCAGTTCTTC few TRBJ2-1 TRBV12-3/TRBV12-4 TRBD2
CASSSRDTTGELFF TGTGCCAGCAGTTCCCGGGACACCACCGGGGAGCTGTTTTTT NA TRBJ2-2 TRBV12-3/TRBV12-4 NA
CASSTGLEDEQYF TGTGCCAGCAGTACAGGACTAGAGGACGAGCAGTACTTC few TRBJ2-7 TRBV2 TRBD2
CASSTDGYSYNEQFF TGTGCCAGCAGCACGGACGGATACTCCTACAATGAGCAGTTCTTC NA TRBJ2-1 TRBV9 NA
CSARTKSSTDTQYF TGCAGTGCTAGGACTAAATCTAGCACAGATACGCAGTATTTT NA TRBJ2-3 TRBV20-1 NA
CASSYPSTSMETQYF TGTGCCAGCAGCTACCCTTCCACTAGTATGGAGACCCAGTACTTC NA TRBJ2-5 TRBV7-9 NA
CASSPVLPRSTIYF TGTGCCAGCAGCCCCGTTTTGCCCCGAAGCACCATATATTTT NA TRBJ1-3 TRBV9 NA
CSGAGTGKGNEQFF TGCAGCGGAGCCGGGACAGGGAAAGGGAATGAGCAGTTCTTC once TRBJ2-1 TRBV29-1 TRBD1
CASRRGLRYGYTF TGTGCCAGCAGAAGGGGGCTCCGCTATGGCTACACCTTC few TRBJ1-2 TRBV6-2/TRBV6-3 TRBD1
CASSTLAGVHYNEKLFF TGTGCCAGCAGTACCTTAGCGGGAGTCCACTACAATGAAAAACTGTTTTTT NA TRBJ1-4 TRBV3-1 NA
CSVGTSGVETQYF TGCAGCGTTGGGACTAGCGGGGTGGAGACCCAGTACTTC few TRBJ2-5 TRBV29-1 TRBD2
CASSLVGDHRSYNEQFF TGTGCCAGCAGTTTAGTTGGGGACCACAGGTCCTACAATGAGCAGTTCTTC few TRBJ2-1 TRBV12-3/TRBV12-4 NA
CASGDRAYGYTF TGTGCCAGCGGGGACAGGGCCTATGGCTACACCTTC many TRBJ1-2 TRBV6-1 TRBD1
CASSQNGAYGYTF TGTGCCAGCAGCCAAAATGGGGCTTATGGCTACACCTTC NA TRBJ1-2 TRBV3-1 NA
CASSPFGGPNEKLFF TGCGCCAGCAGCCCCTTCGGGGGACCTAATGAAAAACTGTTTTTT few TRBJ1-4 TRBV5-1 NA
CASSQEGGTPNTDTQYF TGCGCCAGCAGCCAAGAGGGCGGGACACCGAACACAGATACGCAGTATTTT NA TRBJ2-3 TRBV4-3 NA
CSVEGRLRSTEAFF TGCAGCGTTGAAGGAAGGCTGCGAAGCACTGAAGCTTTCTTT NA TRBJ1-1 TRBV29-1 NA
CASIGTSGGYEQYF TGTGCCAGCATCGGGACTAGCGGGGGTTACGAGCAGTACTTC NA TRBJ2-7 TRBV19 TRBD2
CSARVQDSSQPQHF TGCAGTGCTAGAGTCCAGGACAGCAGTCAGCCCCAGCATTTT NA TRBJ1-5 TRBV20-1 NA
CASSYWGLEQYF TGTGCCAGCAGCTATTGGGGTCTCGAGCAGTACTTC NA TRBJ2-7 TRBV7-2 NA
CASSRPVGGQANYGYTF TGTGCCAGCAGCCGCCCGGTAGGGGGACAGGCCAACTATGGCTACACCTTC few TRBJ1-2 TRBV7-8 TRBD1
CSVSHLTNGYTF TGCAGCGTCTCACATCTAACTAATGGCTACACCTTC NA TRBJ1-2 TRBV29-1 NA
CASSLMQNTEAFF TGTGCCAGCAGCTTAATGCAGAACACTGAAGCTTTCTTT NA TRBJ1-1 TRBV7-8 NA
CASSQGLYYEQYF TGTGCCAGCAGTCAGGGCCTTTACTACGAGCAGTACTTC few TRBJ2-7 TRBV12-3/TRBV12-4 NA
CSAREGHYSNYGYTF TGCAGCGCCCGAGAGGGGCACTACTCTAACTATGGCTACACCTTC NA TRBJ1-2 TRBV29-1 NA
CASSSSSGLIYEQYF TGTGCCAGCAGCTCATCTAGCGGGCTCATCTACGAGCAGTACTTC NA TRBJ2-7 TRBV7-2 TRBD2
CASIRQTYEQYF TGTGCCAGCATCCGACAGACCTACGAGCAGTACTTC few TRBJ2-7 TRBV6-2/TRBV6-3 NA
CASSPQPGSSYNEQFF TGTGCCAGCAGCCCACAACCCGGGAGCTCCTACAATGAGCAGTTCTTC few TRBJ2-1 TRBV7-3 NA
CASSQATVQFF TGTGCCAGCAGCCAAGCGACGGTCCAGTTCTTC NA TRBJ2-1 TRBV3-1 NA
CASSLGQAVQPQHF TGTGCCAGCAGTTTAGGCCAGGCGGTTCAGCCCCAGCATTTT NA TRBJ1-5 TRBV12-3/TRBV12-4 NA
CASTPSVFNEQFF TGTGCCAGCACCCCCTCCGTCTTCAATGAGCAGTTCTTC few TRBJ2-1 TRBV12-3/TRBV12-4 NA
CASNRLGRDTEAFF TGTGCCAGCAACCGACTTGGGAGGGACACTGAAGCTTTCTTT NA TRBJ1-1 TRBV13 NA
CASSGQRRVNYGYTF TGTGCCAGCAGCGGTCAGCGGAGGGTTAACTATGGCTACACCTTC NA TRBJ1-2 TRBV9 NA
CASSPPGQGPQETQYF TGTGCCAGCAGCCCCCCGGGACAGGGCCCGCAAGAGACCCAGTACTTC few TRBJ2-5 TRBV6-6 TRBD1
CASSSLPQGDAYEQYF TGTGCCAGCAGCTCCTTACCCCAGGGGGATGCCTACGAGCAGTACTTC NA TRBJ2-7 TRBV16 TRBD1
CASSLEYGYEQYF TGTGCCAGCAGCTTGGAATATGGTTACGAGCAGTACTTC NA TRBJ2-7 TRBV5-5 NA
CASTLGSTLNTYNEQFF TGTGCCAGCACTTTGGGGTCGACCCTCAATACCTACAATGAGCAGTTCTTC NA TRBJ2-1 TRBV5-8 NA
CASNRIGMNTEAFF TGTGCCAGCAACAGGATCGGCATGAACACTGAAGCTTTCTTT NA TRBJ1-1 TRBV11-2 NA
CASGSNDRDIYGYTF TGTGCCAGCGGCTCCAACGACAGGGATATCTATGGCTACACCTTC NA TRBJ1-2 TRBV7-9 TRBD1
CGARNTGNSYEQYF TGCGGTGCTAGAAATACCGGGAACTCCTACGAGCAGTACTTC NA TRBJ2-7 TRBV20-1 NA
CASDSRDGTYEQYF TGTGCCAGCGACTCTCGGGACGGCACCTACGAGCAGTACTTC once TRBJ2-7 TRBV2 NA
CASSFQTVNIQYF TGTGCCAGCAGTTTCCAGACCGTAAACATTCAGTACTTC NA TRBJ2-4 TRBV12-3/TRBV12-4 NA